Below, one T cell receptor (beta chain) is given with its context. The authors' processing: It was from reference gene primer amplification that nucleated cell counts were estimated. This table comes from immunoSEQ multiplex PCR, and its TCRdb copy is limited to in-frame clones, with some not included. The DNA gave D and trimming, while V, J and clone size come from that table. The sample lists tens of thousands of clones; nearly 90% were seen once. Germline lookup yields CDR1 MNHEY and CDR2 SMNVEV (reference sequence). V lost 6 bases and J lost 4; bases outside the gene matches: 13. The CDR3 has 16 amino acids. The record originates from a study of blood T cell repertoires in COVID-19.

The chain carries TRBV27 and TRBJ2-7, with 9 positions matching TRBD1. The specimen sequenced was peripheral blood. The receptor's source is a middle-aged man with acute or convalescent COVID-19. CDR3 in DNA: TGTGCCAGCAGAGCGAACTTACAGGGGGCGGGGTACGAGCAGTACTTC. It is translated as CASRANLQGAGYEQYF.